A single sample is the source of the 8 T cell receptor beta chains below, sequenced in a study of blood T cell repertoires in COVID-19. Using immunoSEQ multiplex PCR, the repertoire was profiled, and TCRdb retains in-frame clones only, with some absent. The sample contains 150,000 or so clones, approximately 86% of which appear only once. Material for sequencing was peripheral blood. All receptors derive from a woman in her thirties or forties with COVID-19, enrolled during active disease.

CDR3 in amino acids: CASSYSISVLSEAFF. Written as DNA, the CDR3 is TGTGCCAGCAGTTACTCGATTTCGGTTCTCTCTGAAGCTTTCTTT. V and J are TRBV6-5 and TRBJ1-1; D is undetermined. V was pared by 0 bases and J by 6 bases, with 14 bases between. CDR1 is MNHEY, CDR2 SVGAGI, per germline. This CDR3 is 15 amino acids long.

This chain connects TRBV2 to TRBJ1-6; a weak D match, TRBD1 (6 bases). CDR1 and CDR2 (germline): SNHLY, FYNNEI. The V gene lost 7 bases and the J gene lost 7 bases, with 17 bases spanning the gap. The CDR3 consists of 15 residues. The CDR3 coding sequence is TGTGCCAGCACCGCGCCGACAGGCCAGAATTCACCCCTCCACTTT. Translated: CASTAPTGQNSPLHF.

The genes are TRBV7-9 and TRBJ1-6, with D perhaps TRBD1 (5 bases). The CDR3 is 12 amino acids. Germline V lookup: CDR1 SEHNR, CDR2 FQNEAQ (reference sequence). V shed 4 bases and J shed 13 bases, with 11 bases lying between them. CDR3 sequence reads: CASSSPGTPLHF. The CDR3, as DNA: TGTGCCAGCAGCTCCCCCGGGACTCCCCTCCACTTT. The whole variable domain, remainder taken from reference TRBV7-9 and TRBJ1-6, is DTGVSQNPRHKITKRGQNVTFRCDPISEHNRLYWYRQTLGQGPEFLTYFQNEAQLEKSRLLSDRFSAERPKGSFSTLEIQRTEQGDSAMYLCASSSPGTPLHFGNGTRLTVT.

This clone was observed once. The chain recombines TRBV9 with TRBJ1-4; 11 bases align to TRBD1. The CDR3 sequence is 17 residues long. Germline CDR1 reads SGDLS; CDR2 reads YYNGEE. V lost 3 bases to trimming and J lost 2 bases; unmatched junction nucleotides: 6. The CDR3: CASSGGTGGWTNEKLFF. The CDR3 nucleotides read TGTGCCAGCAGCGGTGGGACAGGGGGATGGACTAATGAAAAACTGTTTTTT.

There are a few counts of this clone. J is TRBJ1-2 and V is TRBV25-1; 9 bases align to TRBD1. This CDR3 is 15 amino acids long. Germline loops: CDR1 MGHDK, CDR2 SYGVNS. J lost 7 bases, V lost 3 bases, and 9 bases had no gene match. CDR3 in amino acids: CASSDLDRGLGGYTF. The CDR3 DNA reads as TGTGCCAGCAGTGACTTGGACAGGGGACTAGGTGGCTACACCTTC.

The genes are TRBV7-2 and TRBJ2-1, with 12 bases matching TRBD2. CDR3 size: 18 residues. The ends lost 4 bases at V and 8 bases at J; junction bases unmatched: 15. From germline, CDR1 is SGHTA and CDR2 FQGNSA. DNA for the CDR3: TGTGCCAGCAGCTCCCCTCGTCTAGCGGGAGGGCGATACGATGAGCAGTTCTTC. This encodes CASSSPRLAGGRYDEQFF.

CDR3 protein: CASSSLGQGARNEQFF. Written as DNA, the CDR3 is TGTGCCAGCAGCTCTTTGGGACAGGGGGCGAGGAATGAGCAGTTCTTC. This chain joins TRBV5-6 and TRBJ2-1, with 12 bases lining up with TRBD1. Germline loops: CDR1 SGHDT, CDR2 YYEEEE. Trimming cost V 3 bases and J 7 bases; bases outside gene matches: 8. The CDR3 has 16 residues. The whole variable domain, filled in from reference TRBV5-6 and TRBJ2-1, reads DAGVTQSPTHLIKTRGQQVTLRCSPKSGHDTVSWYQQALGQGPQFIFQYYEEEERQRGNFPDRFSGHQFPNYSSELNVNALLLGDSALYLCASSSLGQGARNEQFFGPGTRLTVL.

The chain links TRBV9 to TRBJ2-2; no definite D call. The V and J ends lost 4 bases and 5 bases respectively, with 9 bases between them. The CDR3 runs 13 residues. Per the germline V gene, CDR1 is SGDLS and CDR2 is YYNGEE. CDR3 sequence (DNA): TGTGCCAGCAGCCCACCGGTGACCGGGGAGCTGTTTTTT. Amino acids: CASSPPVTGELFF.